This T cell receptor (beta chain) was sequenced for a study of kidney transplant recipient with SARS-CoV-2 infection. The V gene lost 2 bases and the J gene lost 4 bases, with 6 bases spanning the gap. This CDR3 region has 12 residues. CDR1 SQVTM and CDR2 ANQGSEA come from the germline V gene. This clonotype came up a few times. One entry per CDR3 protein results from TCRdb running MiXCR on the reads. The sample contains about 240,000 distinct CDR3 sequences, 29% of which appear only once. This receptor was taken from a male patient between 25 and 40 years old who had COVID-19 and was a kidney transplant recipient. Some T cells may originate from the graft donor. This chain uses TRBV29-1 with TRBJ2-1; possibly TRBD2 for D (5 bases). Sequencing was performed on a blood sample, taken at baseline and around day 110 from a kidney transplant recipient. The CDR3 loop is CSVEPGYNEQFF. DNA of the CDR3: TGCAGCGTTGAACCGGGATACAATGAGCAGTTCTTC.